One and the same sample provided the 5 T cell receptor beta chains below, sequenced in a study of T-cell reconstitution after alpha-beta-depleted transplantation in children. This sample's TCRbeta library carried unique molecular identifier barcodes. TCRdb recomputed calls from the PCR reads with MiXCR, one row per CDR3 protein. The sample shows about 600,000 distinct CDR3 sequences, about 11% of them seen only once. Sample: PBMCs from the stem cell graft donor, taken from the stem cell graft. The source of these receptors is a human donor who donated a stem cell graft to a child with acute myeloid leukemia.

There are a few counts of this clonotype. The J gene is TRBJ1-1, the V gene TRBV20-1; D is uncertain. This CDR3 region has 15 residues. V was shortened by 1 base and J by 4 bases, with 16 bases between the two germline ends. CDR1 DFQATT and CDR2 SNEGSKA come from the germline V gene (reference sequence). CDR3 residues: CSARAASGSGTEAFF. In DNA form, the CDR3 reads TGCAGTGCTAGAGCGGCCTCAGGCTCGGGCACTGAAGCTTTCTTT.

This clonotype was found a few times. The chain has TRBV6-5 and TRBJ2-7; 12 nucleotides align to TRBD2. Germline lookup yields CDR1 MNHEY and CDR2 SVGAGI. The CDR3 contains 15 residues. V dropped 10 bases and J dropped 1; count of bases not matched to a gene: 8. In DNA form, the CDR3 reads TGTGCCACCGAGGGGACTAGCGGGTATTCCTACGAGCAGTACTTC. It encodes CATEGTSGYSYEQYF.

The V gene is TRBV18, the J gene TRBJ2-3; D might be TRBD2 (5 bases). The germline V gene has CDR1 KGHSH and CDR2 LQKENI. V was trimmed by 3 bases and J by 6 bases, leaving 16 bases between them. This CDR3 comprises 15 residues. This CDR3 is CASSPAGRGRDTQYF. DNA for the CDR3: TGTGCCAGCTCACCGGCGGGTCGAGGCAGGGATACGCAGTATTTT.

This clonotype has a handful of counts. The J gene is TRBJ2-4, the V gene TRBV7-8; D possibly corresponds to TRBD2 (6 bases). CDR1 SGHVS and CDR2 FQNEAQ come from the germline V gene. Deletions cut 3 bases from V and 11 bases from J, with 8 bases between. This CDR3 is built from 11 residues. CDR3 in DNA: TGTGCCAGCAGCTTGGAGGGCGTTCAGTACTTC. It specifies CASSLEGVQYF.

This clonotype was counted many times. The chain is built from TRBV28 and TRBJ2-2; D unclear. Germline CDR1 and CDR2: MDHEN and SYDVKM. V lost 4 bases and J lost 3, with 15 bases in between. CDR3 length: 16 amino acids. The CDR3 DNA is TGTGCCAGCAGTTCCTTCGGACGGGTGGACACCGGGGAGCTGTTTTTT. Its protein product is CASSSFGRVDTGELFF.